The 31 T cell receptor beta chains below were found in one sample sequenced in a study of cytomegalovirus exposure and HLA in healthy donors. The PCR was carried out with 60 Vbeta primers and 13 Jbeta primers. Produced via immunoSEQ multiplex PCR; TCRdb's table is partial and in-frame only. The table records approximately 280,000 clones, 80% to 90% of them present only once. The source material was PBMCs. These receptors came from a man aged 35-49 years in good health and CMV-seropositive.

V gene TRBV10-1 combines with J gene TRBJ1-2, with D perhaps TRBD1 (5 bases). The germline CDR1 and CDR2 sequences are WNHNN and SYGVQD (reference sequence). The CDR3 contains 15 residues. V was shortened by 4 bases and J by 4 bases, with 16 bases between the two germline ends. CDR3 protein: CASSGFWQGSYGYTF. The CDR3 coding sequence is TGCGCCAGCAGTGGGTTTTGGCAGGGAAGCTATGGCTACACCTTC.

The CDR3 loop is CASSLGTGGYNEQFF. CDR3 bases: TGTGCCAGCAGCTTAGGGACAGGGGGATACAATGAGCAGTTCTTC. This rearrangement joins TRBV11-2 to TRBJ2-1; 10 bases are a match to TRBD1. The CDR3 is 15 amino acids. The trim removed 1 base at V and 4 bases at J, leaving 1 base unmatched. Per the germline V gene, CDR1 is SGHAT and CDR2 is FQNNGV.

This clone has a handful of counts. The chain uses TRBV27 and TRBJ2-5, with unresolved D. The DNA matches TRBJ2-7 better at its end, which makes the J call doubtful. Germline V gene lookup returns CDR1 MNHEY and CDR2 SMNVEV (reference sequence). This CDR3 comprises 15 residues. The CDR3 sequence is CASSFSAASSYEQYF. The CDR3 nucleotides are TGTGCCAGCAGTTTTAGTGCAGCGAGCTCCTACGAGCAGTACTTC.

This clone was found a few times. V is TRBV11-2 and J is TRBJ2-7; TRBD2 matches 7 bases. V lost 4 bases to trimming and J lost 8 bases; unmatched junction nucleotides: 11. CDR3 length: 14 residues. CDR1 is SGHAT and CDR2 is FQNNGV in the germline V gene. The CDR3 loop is CASSSLASATKQYF. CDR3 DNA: TGTGCCAGCAGCTCACTAGCGAGCGCTACCAAGCAGTACTTC.

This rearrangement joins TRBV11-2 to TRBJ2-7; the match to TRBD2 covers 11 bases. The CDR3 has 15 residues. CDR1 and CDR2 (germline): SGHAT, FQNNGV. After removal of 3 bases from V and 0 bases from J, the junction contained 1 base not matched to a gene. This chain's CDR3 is CASSFGTSGSYEQYF. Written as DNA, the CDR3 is TGTGCCAGCAGCTTTGGGACTAGCGGCTCCTACGAGCAGTACTTC. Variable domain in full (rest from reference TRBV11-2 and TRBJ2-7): EAGVAQSPRYKIIEKRQSVAFWCNPISGHATLYWYQQILGQGPKLLIQFQNNGVVDDSQLPKDRFSAERLKGVDSTLKIQPAKLEDSAVYLCASSFGTSGSYEQYFGPGTRLTVT.

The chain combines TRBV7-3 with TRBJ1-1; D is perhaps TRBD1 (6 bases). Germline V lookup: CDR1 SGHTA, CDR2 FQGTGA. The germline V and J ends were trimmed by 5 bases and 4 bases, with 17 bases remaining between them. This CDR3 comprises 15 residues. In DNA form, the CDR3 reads TGTGCCAGCAGCACCTTAGGGGGTCTTGGCACTGAAGCTTTCTTT. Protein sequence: CASSTLGGLGTEAFF.

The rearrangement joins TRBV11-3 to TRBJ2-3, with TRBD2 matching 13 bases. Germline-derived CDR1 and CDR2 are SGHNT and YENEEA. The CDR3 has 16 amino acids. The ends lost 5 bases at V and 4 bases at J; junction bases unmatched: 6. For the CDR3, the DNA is TGTGCCAGCAGCGAATGGACTAGCGGGAGCCCAGATACGCAGTATTTT. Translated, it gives CASSEWTSGSPDTQYF.

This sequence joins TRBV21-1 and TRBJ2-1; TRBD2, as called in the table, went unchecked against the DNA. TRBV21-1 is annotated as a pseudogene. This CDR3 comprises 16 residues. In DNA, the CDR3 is TGTGCCAGCAGCAAAGAAGAGATAAGCTCCTACAATGAGCAGTTCTTC. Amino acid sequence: CASSKEEISSYNEQFF.

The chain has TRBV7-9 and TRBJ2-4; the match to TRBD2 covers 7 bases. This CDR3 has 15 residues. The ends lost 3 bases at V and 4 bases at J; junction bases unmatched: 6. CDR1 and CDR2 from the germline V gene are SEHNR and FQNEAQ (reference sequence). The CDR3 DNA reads TGTGCCAGCAGCTTTCTCCTAGCGGAGAAAAACATTCAGTACTTC. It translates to CASSFLLAEKNIQYF. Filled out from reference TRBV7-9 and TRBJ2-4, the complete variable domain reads DTGVSQNPRHKITKRGQNVTFRCDPISEHNRLYWYRQTLGQGPEFLTYFQNEAQLEKSRLLSDRFSAERPKGSFSTLEIQRTEQGDSAMYLCASSFLLAEKNIQYFGAGTRLSVL.

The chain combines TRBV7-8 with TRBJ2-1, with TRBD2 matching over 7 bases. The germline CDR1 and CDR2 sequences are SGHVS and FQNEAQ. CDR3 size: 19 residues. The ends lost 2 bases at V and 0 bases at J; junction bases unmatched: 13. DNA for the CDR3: TGTGCCAGCAGCTTAATGTTTGCGGGAGTAAAGAGCTCCTACAATGAGCAGTTCTTC. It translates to CASSLMFAGVKSSYNEQFF.

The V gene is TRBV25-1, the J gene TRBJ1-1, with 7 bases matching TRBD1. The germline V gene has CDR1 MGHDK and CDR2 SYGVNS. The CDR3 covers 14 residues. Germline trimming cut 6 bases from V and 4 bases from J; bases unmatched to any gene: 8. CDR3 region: CASRGAGGSTEAFF. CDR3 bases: TGTGCCAGCAGGGGGGCAGGGGGGAGCACTGAAGCTTTCTTT.

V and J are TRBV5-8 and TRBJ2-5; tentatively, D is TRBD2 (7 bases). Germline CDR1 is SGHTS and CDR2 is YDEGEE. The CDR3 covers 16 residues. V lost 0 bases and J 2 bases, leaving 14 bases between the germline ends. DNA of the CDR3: TGTGCCAGCAGCTTGGCGGGGGGCAACATACAAGAGACCCAGTACTTC. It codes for CASSLAGGNIQETQYF.

In nucleotides, the CDR3 is TGTGCCACCGGGACAGGGATCTACGAGCAGTACTTC. Translating gives CATGTGIYEQYF. This chain connects TRBV28 to TRBJ2-7; 9 nucleotides agree with TRBD1. V dropped 10 bases and J dropped 3; count of bases not matched to a gene: 4. The length of the CDR3 is 12 residues. Germline CDR1 and CDR2: MDHEN and SYDVKM.

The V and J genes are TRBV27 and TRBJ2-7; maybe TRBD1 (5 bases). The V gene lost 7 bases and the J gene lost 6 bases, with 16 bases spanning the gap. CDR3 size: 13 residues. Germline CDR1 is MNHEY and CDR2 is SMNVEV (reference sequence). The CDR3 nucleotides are TGTGCCAGCACCCCCCAGGGTTTAGGCGAGCAGTACTTC. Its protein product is CASTPQGLGEQYF.

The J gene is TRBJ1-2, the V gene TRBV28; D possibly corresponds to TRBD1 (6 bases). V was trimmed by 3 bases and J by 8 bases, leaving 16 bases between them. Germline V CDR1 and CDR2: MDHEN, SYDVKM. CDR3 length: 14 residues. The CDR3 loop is CASSLSQGRGGYTF. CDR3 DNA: TGTGCCAGCAGTTTGAGCCAGGGGCGAGGAGGCTACACCTTC.

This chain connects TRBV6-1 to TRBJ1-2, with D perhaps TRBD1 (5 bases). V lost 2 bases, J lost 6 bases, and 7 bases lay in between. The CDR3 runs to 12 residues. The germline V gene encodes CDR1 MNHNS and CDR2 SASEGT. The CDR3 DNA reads TGTGCCAGCAGTGAATGGGGGGATGGCTACACCTTC. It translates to CASSEWGDGYTF.

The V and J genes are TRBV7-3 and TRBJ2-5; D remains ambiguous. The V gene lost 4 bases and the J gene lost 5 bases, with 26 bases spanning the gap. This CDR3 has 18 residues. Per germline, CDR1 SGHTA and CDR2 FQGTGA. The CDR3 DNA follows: TGTGCCAGCAGCTCCCCCCCTTCAGGCTCAGTGGATCGGGAGACCCAGTACTTC. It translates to CASSSPPSGSVDRETQYF. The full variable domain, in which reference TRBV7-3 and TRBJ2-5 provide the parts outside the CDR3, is GAGVSQTPSNKVTEKGKYVELRCDPISGHTALYWYRQSLGQGPEFLIYFQGTGAADDSGLPNDRFFAVRPEGSVSTLKIQRTERGDSAVYLCASSSPPSGSVDRETQYFGPGTRLLVL.

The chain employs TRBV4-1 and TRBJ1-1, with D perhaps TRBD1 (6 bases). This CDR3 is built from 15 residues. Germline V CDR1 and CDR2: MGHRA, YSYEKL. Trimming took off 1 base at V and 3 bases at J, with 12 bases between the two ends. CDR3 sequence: CASSQVQGQDTEAFF. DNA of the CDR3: TGCGCCAGCAGCCAAGTACAGGGCCAGGACACTGAAGCTTTCTTT.

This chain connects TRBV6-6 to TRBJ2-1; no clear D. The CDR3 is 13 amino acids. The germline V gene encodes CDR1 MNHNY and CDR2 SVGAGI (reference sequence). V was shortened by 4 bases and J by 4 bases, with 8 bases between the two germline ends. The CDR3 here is CASSWVQYNEQFF. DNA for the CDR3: TGTGCCAGCAGTTGGGTACAGTACAATGAGCAGTTCTTC.

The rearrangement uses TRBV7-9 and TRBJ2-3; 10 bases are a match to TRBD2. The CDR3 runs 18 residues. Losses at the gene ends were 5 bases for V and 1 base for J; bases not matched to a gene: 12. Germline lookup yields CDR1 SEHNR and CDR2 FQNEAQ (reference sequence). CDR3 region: CASSPLPGLASRTDTQYF. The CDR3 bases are TGTGCCAGCAGCCCGCTCCCGGGACTAGCGAGCCGCACAGATACGCAGTATTTT.

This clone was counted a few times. DNA for the CDR3: TGTGCCTGGAGTTCAGGGGCATACGGCTACACCTTC. Its translation is CAWSSGAYGYTF. This chain uses TRBV30 with TRBJ1-2, with D possibly matching TRBD1 (6 bases). Deletions cut 2 bases from V and 8 bases from J, with 12 bases between. Germline lookup yields CDR1 GTSNPN and CDR2 SVGIG (reference sequence). The CDR3 extends over 12 amino acids.

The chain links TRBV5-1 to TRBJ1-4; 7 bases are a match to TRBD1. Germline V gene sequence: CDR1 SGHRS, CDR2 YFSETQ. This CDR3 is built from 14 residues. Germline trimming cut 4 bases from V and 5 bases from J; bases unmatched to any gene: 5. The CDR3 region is CASSIRDRNEKLFF. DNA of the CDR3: TGCGCCAGCAGCATTCGGGACAGAAATGAAAAACTGTTTTTT.

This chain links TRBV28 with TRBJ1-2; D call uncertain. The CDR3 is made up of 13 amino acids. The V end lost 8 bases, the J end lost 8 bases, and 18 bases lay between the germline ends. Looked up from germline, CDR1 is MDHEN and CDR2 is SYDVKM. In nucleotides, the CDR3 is TGTGCCAGCCGAACCGGGATCCTGCAGGGCTACACCTTC. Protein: CASRTGILQGYTF.

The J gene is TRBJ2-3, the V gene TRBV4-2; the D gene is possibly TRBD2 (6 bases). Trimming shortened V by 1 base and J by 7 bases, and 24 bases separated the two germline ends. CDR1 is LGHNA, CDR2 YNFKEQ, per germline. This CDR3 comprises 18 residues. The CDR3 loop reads CASSQVGLGTEAGYTQYF. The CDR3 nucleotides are TGTGCCAGCAGCCAAGTGGGTCTCGGGACTGAGGCAGGATATACGCAGTATTTT.

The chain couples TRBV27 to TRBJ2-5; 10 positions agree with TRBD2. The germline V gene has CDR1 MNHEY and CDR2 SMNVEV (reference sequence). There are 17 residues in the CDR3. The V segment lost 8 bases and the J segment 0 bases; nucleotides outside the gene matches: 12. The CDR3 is CASSPPLGLAYQETQYF. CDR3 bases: TGTGCCAGCTCCCCCCCCCTGGGACTAGCGTACCAAGAGACCCAGTACTTC.

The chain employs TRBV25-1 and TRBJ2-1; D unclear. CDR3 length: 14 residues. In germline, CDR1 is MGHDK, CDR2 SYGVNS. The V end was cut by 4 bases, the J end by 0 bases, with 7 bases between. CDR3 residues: CASSGVPSYNEQFF. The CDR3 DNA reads TGTGCCAGCAGTGGAGTACCCTCCTACAATGAGCAGTTCTTC.

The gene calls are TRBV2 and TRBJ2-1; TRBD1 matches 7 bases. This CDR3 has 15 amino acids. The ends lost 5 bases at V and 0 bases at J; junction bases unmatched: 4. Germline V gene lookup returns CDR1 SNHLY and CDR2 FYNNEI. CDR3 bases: TGTGCCAGCAGTAACGACAGGGACTCCTACAATGAGCAGTTCTTC. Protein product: CASSNDRDSYNEQFF.

CDR3 nucleotide sequence: TGTGCCAGCAGGCGAGCGGGAGGTGGTTACGAGCAGTACTTC. It encodes CASRRAGGGYEQYF. The V and J genes are TRBV6-1 and TRBJ2-7; 9 bases fit TRBD2. Germline CDR1 and CDR2: MNHNS and SASEGT. The CDR3 contains 14 residues. The V segment lost 6 bases and the J segment 4 bases; nucleotides outside the gene matches: 7.

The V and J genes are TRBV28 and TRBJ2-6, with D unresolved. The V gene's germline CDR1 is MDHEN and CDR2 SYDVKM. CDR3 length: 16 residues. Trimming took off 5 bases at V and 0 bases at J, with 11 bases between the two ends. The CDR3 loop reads CASSPSASSGANVLTF. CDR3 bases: TGTGCCAGCAGTCCTTCAGCGAGCTCTGGGGCCAACGTCCTGACTTTC. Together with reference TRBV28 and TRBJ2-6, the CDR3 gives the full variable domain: DVKVTQSSRYLVKRTGEKVFLECVQDMDHENMFWYRQDPGLGLRLIYFSYDVKMKEKGDIPEGYSVSREKKERFSLILESASTNQTSMYLCASSPSASSGANVLTFGAGSRLTVL.

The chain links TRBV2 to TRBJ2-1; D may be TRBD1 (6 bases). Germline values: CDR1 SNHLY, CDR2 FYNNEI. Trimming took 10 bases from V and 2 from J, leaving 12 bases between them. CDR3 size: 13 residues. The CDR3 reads CAIGQPTYNEQFF. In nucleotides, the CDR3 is TGTGCCATCGGACAGCCCACCTACAATGAGCAGTTCTTC.

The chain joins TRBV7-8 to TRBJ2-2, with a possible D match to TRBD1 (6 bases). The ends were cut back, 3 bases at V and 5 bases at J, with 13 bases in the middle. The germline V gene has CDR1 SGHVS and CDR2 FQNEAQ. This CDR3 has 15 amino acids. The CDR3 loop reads CASSFDRFGTGELFF. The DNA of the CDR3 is TGTGCCAGCAGCTTTGACAGGTTCGGGACCGGGGAGCTGTTTTTT.